The rows below give T cell receptor beta chains drawn from one sample of a study of cytomegalovirus exposure and HLA in healthy donors. Method: immunoSEQ multiplex PCR; TCRdb's copy keeps in-frame clones and lacks some. The sample has 200,000 to 300,000 clones, roughly 91% seen once; the top ten hold approximately 3.1%. Sequenced: PBMCs. These TCRs come from a woman aged 25 to 39 in good health and CMV-seronegative. The CDR3 runs from the conserved cysteine through the conserved F or W. Each record gives: V gene, D gene, J gene, clone size, CDR3 protein, CDR3 DNA. The D gene is left open where the match is weak. Rows give clone size only sometimes, using once, few, many, or a class for an expanded clone.

v_call: TRBV7-2; d_call: TRBD1; j_call: TRBJ2-7; clone_size: -; cdr3_aa: CASSLRGQGYNEQYF; cdr3_nt: TGTGCCAGCAGCTTAAGGGGACAGGGGTACAACGAGCAGTACTTC
v_call: TRBV7-9; d_call: TRBD2; j_call: TRBJ2-3; clone_size: -; cdr3_aa: CASSLRGLAGGFEDTQYF; cdr3_nt: TGTGCCAGCAGCTTAAGGGGACTAGCGGGAGGGTTTGAAGATACGCAGTATTTT
v_call: TRBV7-7; d_call: -; j_call: TRBJ2-5; clone_size: -; cdr3_aa: CASSLGQGGQETQYF; cdr3_nt: TGTGCCAGCAGCTTAGGACAGGGAGGGCAAGAGACCCAGTACTTC
v_call: TRBV18; d_call: -; j_call: TRBJ2-3; clone_size: -; cdr3_aa: CASSPPMGSTDTQYF; cdr3_nt: TGTGCCAGCTCACCACCGATGGGCAGCACAGATACGCAGTATTTT
v_call: TRBV19; d_call: -; j_call: TRBJ1-3; clone_size: -; cdr3_aa: CASSISDGNTIYF; cdr3_nt: TGTGCCAGTAGTATTTCCGACGGAAACACCATATATTTT
v_call: TRBV4-3; d_call: -; j_call: TRBJ2-1; clone_size: -; cdr3_aa: CASTPGVGYNEQFF; cdr3_nt: TGCGCCAGCACCCCTGGGGTGGGGTACAATGAGCAGTTCTTC
v_call: TRBV18; d_call: -; j_call: TRBJ1-4; clone_size: -; cdr3_aa: CASSLMRAEEKLFF; cdr3_nt: TGTGCCAGCTCCCTCATGAGAGCAGAAGAAAAACTGTTTTTT
v_call: TRBV5-6; d_call: TRBD2; j_call: TRBJ2-1; clone_size: -; cdr3_aa: CASSLVGLAEYNEQFF; cdr3_nt: TGTGCCAGCAGCTTGGTGGGACTAGCGGAATACAATGAGCAGTTCTTC
v_call: TRBV5-4; d_call: -; j_call: TRBJ2-7; clone_size: -; cdr3_aa: CASTNSDEQYF; cdr3_nt: TGTGCCAGCACCAATAGTGACGAGCAGTACTTC
v_call: TRBV19; d_call: -; j_call: TRBJ1-5; clone_size: -; cdr3_aa: CASSITVASNQPQHF; cdr3_nt: TGTGCCAGTAGTATAACAGTTGCTAGCAATCAGCCCCAGCATTTT
v_call: TRBV28; d_call: -; j_call: TRBJ2-7; clone_size: -; cdr3_aa: CASSLVGRYEQYF; cdr3_nt: TGTGCCAGCAGTTTAGTGGGGAGGTACGAGCAGTACTTC
v_call: TRBV19; d_call: TRBD1; j_call: TRBJ2-4; clone_size: -; cdr3_aa: CASSIPGQGAAKNIQYF; cdr3_nt: TGTGCCAGTAGTATACCGGGACAGGGGGCAGCCAAAAACATTCAGTACTTC
v_call: TRBV5-8; d_call: TRBD1; j_call: TRBJ1-2; clone_size: -; cdr3_aa: CASSPRTGAGGYTF; cdr3_nt: TGTGCCAGCAGCCCCCGGACAGGGGCTGGCGGCTACACCTTC
v_call: TRBV4-3; d_call: -; j_call: TRBJ2-2; clone_size: -; cdr3_aa: CASSQDRPSTGELFF; cdr3_nt: TGCGCCAGCAGCCAAGATAGACCCAGCACCGGGGAGCTGTTTTTT
v_call: TRBV5-3; d_call: -; j_call: TRBJ1-5; clone_size: -; cdr3_aa: CARSLQGQPQHF; cdr3_nt: TGTGCCAGAAGCTTGCAGGGTCAGCCCCAGCATTTT
v_call: TRBV28; d_call: -; j_call: TRBJ2-7; clone_size: -; cdr3_aa: CASSYSFYEQYF; cdr3_nt: TGTGCCAGCAGCTACAGTTTCTACGAGCAGTACTTC
v_call: TRBV7-9; d_call: -; j_call: TRBJ2-1; clone_size: once; cdr3_aa: CASSLNRLGLGDEQFF; cdr3_nt: TGTGCCAGCAGCTTAAATCGACTCGGGCTAGGGGATGAGCAGTTCTTC
v_call: TRBV5-1; d_call: -; j_call: TRBJ2-7; clone_size: -; cdr3_aa: CASSPGEGGVRYEQYF; cdr3_nt: TGCGCCAGCAGCCCGGGAGAAGGGGGTGTTCGGTACGAGCAGTACTTC
v_call: TRBV7-2; d_call: -; j_call: TRBJ1-1; clone_size: -; cdr3_aa: CASSPRVGTYTEAFF; cdr3_nt: TGTGCCAGCAGCCCCCGGGTGGGGACGTACACTGAAGCTTTCTTT
v_call: TRBV7-2; d_call: -; j_call: TRBJ2-5; clone_size: -; cdr3_aa: CASSLGRAGETQYF; cdr3_nt: TGTGCCAGCAGCTTAGGCAGGGCGGGAGAGACCCAGTACTTC
v_call: TRBV28; d_call: -; j_call: TRBJ1-2; clone_size: -; cdr3_aa: CATEGRKKPDYGYTF; cdr3_nt: TGTGCCACCGAGGGGCGAAAAAAACCGGACTATGGCTACACCTTC
v_call: TRBV9; d_call: TRBD2; j_call: TRBJ2-7; clone_size: -; cdr3_aa: CASSVDGTRYEQYF; cdr3_nt: TGTGCCAGCAGCGTAGACGGGACTAGGTACGAGCAGTACTTC
v_call: TRBV5-1; d_call: TRBD2; j_call: TRBJ2-1; clone_size: once; cdr3_aa: CASSITSGLAYNEQFF; cdr3_nt: TGCGCCAGCAGTATAACCTCGGGACTAGCCTACAATGAGCAGTTCTTC
v_call: TRBV18; d_call: TRBD1; j_call: TRBJ2-1; clone_size: -; cdr3_aa: CASSPEGGIDEQFF; cdr3_nt: TGTGCCAGCTCACCTGAAGGGGGCATCGATGAGCAGTTCTTC
v_call: TRBV4-3; d_call: -; j_call: TRBJ2-7; clone_size: -; cdr3_aa: CASSRGRATYEQYF; cdr3_nt: TGCGCCAGCAGCCGAGGGCGGGCGACCTACGAGCAGTACTTC